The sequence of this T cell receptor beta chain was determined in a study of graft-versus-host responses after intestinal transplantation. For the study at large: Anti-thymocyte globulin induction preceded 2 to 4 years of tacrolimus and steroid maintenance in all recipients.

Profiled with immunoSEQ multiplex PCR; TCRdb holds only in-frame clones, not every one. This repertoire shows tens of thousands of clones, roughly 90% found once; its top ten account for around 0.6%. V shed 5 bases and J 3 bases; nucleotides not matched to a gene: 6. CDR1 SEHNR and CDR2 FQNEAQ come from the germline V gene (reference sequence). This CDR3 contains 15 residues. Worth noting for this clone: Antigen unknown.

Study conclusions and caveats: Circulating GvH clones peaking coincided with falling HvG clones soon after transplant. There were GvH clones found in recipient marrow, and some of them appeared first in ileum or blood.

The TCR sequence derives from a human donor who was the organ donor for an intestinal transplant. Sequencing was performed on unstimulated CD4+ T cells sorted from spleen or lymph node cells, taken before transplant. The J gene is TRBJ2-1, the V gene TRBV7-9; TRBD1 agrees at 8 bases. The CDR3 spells CASSPPGTGYNEQFF. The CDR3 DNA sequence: TGTGCCAGCAGCCCCCCCGGGACAGGCTACAATGAGCAGTTCTTC.